The 14 T cell receptor beta chains listed next were all sequenced from one sample in a study of T cell changes during pregnancy in multiple sclerosis. Profiled with immunoSEQ multiplex PCR; TCRdb holds only in-frame clones, not every one. The sample lists about 99,000 clones, approximately 94% occurring once. Specimen: peripheral blood, collected after pregnancy. These receptors all come from a female donor with multiple sclerosis, enrolled in a pregnancy study.

The V and J genes are TRBV5-1 and TRBJ2-1; TRBD1 might be the D (5 bases). The ends were cut back, 2 bases at V and 6 bases at J, with 15 bases in the middle. The CDR3 is made up of 15 amino acids. Germline assignment: CDR1 SGHRS and CDR2 YFSETQ. The DNA for the CDR3 is TGCGCCAGCAGCTTAACGCAGCCAGGGTCCAATGAGCAGTTCTTC. Protein product: CASSLTQPGSNEQFF.

V and J are TRBV5-3 and TRBJ2-7, with D perhaps matching TRBD2 (5 bases). TRBV5-3 is identified as an open reading frame with a role that is uncertain. The V end lost 2 bases, the J end lost 0 bases, and 12 bases lay between the germline ends. The CDR3 runs 15 residues. The DNA for the CDR3 is TGTGCCAGAAGCTTCCTCTGGAGGTTCTCCTACGAGCAGTACTTC. This codes for CARSFLWRFSYEQYF.

The rearrangement links TRBV4-1 to TRBJ2-6; D might be TRBD1 (6 bases). Trimming shortened V by 4 bases and J by 4 bases, and 11 bases separated the two germline ends. Germline CDR1 and CDR2: MGHRA and YSYEKL. The CDR3 is made up of 15 amino acids. The CDR3 DNA is TGCGCCAGCAGCCCGGGACACCCGGGGGCCAACGTCCTGACTTTC. Protein product: CASSPGHPGANVLTF.

The genes are TRBV5-1 and TRBJ2-3; perhaps TRBD2 as D (5 bases). The CDR3 has 13 residues. V was cut by 4 bases and J by 2 bases, with 8 bases left in between. Germline assignment: CDR1 SGHRS and CDR2 YFSETQ. CDR3 residues: CASSPGNTDTQYF. The CDR3 region has the DNA TGCGCCAGCAGCCCGGGGAACACAGATACGCAGTATTTT.

There are many counts of this clone. V is TRBV5-6 and J is TRBJ1-2, with 7 bases matching TRBD1. Germline values: CDR1 SGHDT, CDR2 YYEEEE. Trimming at V came to 4 bases and at J to 2 bases, leaving 5 bases not matched to a gene. The CDR3 loop spans 14 amino acids. CDR3 DNA: TGTGCCAGCAGCAAGTACAGGGGAAACTATGGCTACACCTTC. It encodes CASSKYRGNYGYTF.

The gene calls are TRBV30 and TRBJ2-7; D is undetermined. The germline CDR1 and CDR2 sequences are GTSNPN and SVGIG (reference sequence). The CDR3 runs 13 residues. Trimming removed 0 bases from V and 5 bases from J, with 11 bases in between. CDR3 amino acids: CAWSVLEGDEQYF. The CDR3 DNA follows: TGTGCCTGGAGTGTTCTGGAAGGAGACGAGCAGTACTTC.

The rearrangement joins TRBV7-7 to TRBJ2-3, with TRBD2 matching 11 bases. V was clipped by 5 bases and J by 5 bases; unmatched bases: 6. This CDR3 contains 15 residues. The V gene's germline CDR1 is SSHAT and CDR2 FNYEAQ (reference sequence). The chain's CDR3 is CASSRTSGSGDTQYF. DNA of the CDR3: TGTGCCAGCAGCAGAACTAGCGGGAGCGGAGATACGCAGTATTTT.

The chain links TRBV27 to TRBJ2-5; the D gene is possibly TRBD1 (6 bases). This CDR3 has 13 amino acids. Germline CDR1 is MNHEY and CDR2 is SMNVEV (reference sequence). Between the trimmed V and J ends, which lost 4 bases and 5 bases, there was a span of 11 bases. Here the CDR3 DNA reads TGTGCCAGCAGTTCGTCCACAGGGGAGACCCAGTACTTC. Amino acid sequence: CASSSSTGETQYF.

V gene TRBV7-3 combines with J gene TRBJ1-1, with a possible D match to TRBD1 (6 bases). CDR1 is SGHTA, CDR2 FQGTGA, per germline. The CDR3 is 13 residues long. The ends were cut back, 2 bases at V and 4 bases at J, with 8 bases in the middle. CDR3: CASSLLGGTEAFF. The CDR3 coding sequence is TGTGCCAGCAGCTTACTAGGGGGCACTGAAGCTTTCTTT.

The chain carries TRBV9 and TRBJ1-1, with a tentative D call TRBD1 (5 bases). The CDR3 has 13 amino acids. Germline lookup yields CDR1 SGDLS and CDR2 YYNGEE. V lost 3 bases and J lost 6, with 12 bases in between. Here the CDR3 DNA reads TGTGCCAGCAGCGCGGAGGGGCGGGCTGAAGCTTTCTTT. Protein sequence: CASSAEGRAEAFF.

This chain links TRBV5-1 with TRBJ1-1; TRBD1 matches 8 bases. The trim removed 4 bases at V and 1 base at J, leaving 3 bases unmatched. The CDR3 consists of 14 residues. CDR1 and CDR2 (germline): SGHRS, YFSETQ. CDR3 nucleotides: TGCGCCAGCAGCGAACAGGGGGGGAACACTGAAGCTTTCTTT. Translated, it gives CASSEQGGNTEAFF.

The V call is TRBV10-3, the J call TRBJ1-1; D possibly corresponds to TRBD1 (6 bases). V lost 5 bases and J 1 base, leaving 11 bases between the germline ends. The CDR3 runs 14 residues. Looked up from germline, CDR1 is ENHRY and CDR2 is SYGVKD. Here the CDR3 DNA reads TGTGCCATCAGTAAGGACAGAAAGAACACTGAAGCTTTCTTT. Protein: CAISKDRKNTEAFF.

The rearrangement joins TRBV10-3 to TRBJ1-5, with D maybe TRBD1 (5 bases). The V gene's germline CDR1 is ENHRY and CDR2 SYGVKD. The CDR3 spans 13 residues. V was shortened by 11 bases and J by 0 bases, with 11 bases between the two germline ends. In nucleotides, the CDR3 is TGTGCCGCGGTAGGGGATAGCAATCAGCCCCAGCATTTT. The encoded protein is CAAVGDSNQPQHF.

CDR3 nucleotide sequence: TGCAGTGCAACAGGGTTGGGTGGCTACACCTTC. It translates to CSATGLGGYTF. The rearrangement links TRBV20-1 to TRBJ1-2; perhaps TRBD1 as D (6 bases). The CDR3 has 11 amino acids. V lost 6 bases to trimming and J lost 7 bases, with 12 bases between them. Germline CDR1 is DFQATT and CDR2 is SNEGSKA (reference sequence).